The sequence of this T cell receptor (beta chain) was determined in a study of metastatic and nonmetastatic thyroid tumors. Germline V gives CDR1 DFQATT, CDR2 SNEGSKA (reference sequence). The CDR3 sequence is 14 residues long. No patient had received any treatment before thyroid surgery. As to this clone: Compared with germline, one end of the junction differs, possibly owing to a read error. The identical CDR3 is also encoded by other nucleotide sequences in the sample.

TCRdb redid the clone calls on the PCR reads using MiXCR. This table has under 45,000 clones, about a sixth appearing once. This sequence joins TRBV20-1 and TRBJ2-2; D is tentatively TRBD1 or TRBD2 (5 bases each). The sequence came from a female donor with papillary thyroid cancer or a benign thyroid nodule (not recorded which). Some clones in this sample may be carry-over from other donors' samples. Input material: tumor tissue. CDR3 residues: CSAKPGPNTGELFF. Written as DNA, the CDR3 is TGCAGTGCGAAACCGGGACCGAACACTGGGGAGTTGTTTTTT.